The 15 T cell receptor beta chains reported below all come from one sample, sequenced in a study of shared clonotypes between healthy human individuals (dated by TCRdb to 2020 to 2022). Receptors were amplified or captured by the immunoSEQ multiplex PCR assay. The clones in this table, taken by TCRdb from immuneACCESS, are in-frame only. Not every clone is retained; where verified, under half of the shortfall comes from an unresolved V gene, and the cause of the rest is unknown. Within this sample are about 2.4 million clones, with over 85% of them counted one time only. 0.36% of the sample comes from the top ten. Sequencing was carried out using naive CD4+ T cells from PBMCs. The cell subset or site label, as the study defines it: CD45RA+ positively selected. These receptors were obtained from a young man in good health. Some clones in this sample may be carry-over from other donors' samples.

The rearrangement uses TRBV6-5 and TRBJ2-3, with 8 nucleotides matching TRBD2. This CDR3 has 15 amino acids. Per the germline V gene, CDR1 is MNHEY and CDR2 is SVGAGI. V gave up 3 bases and J gave up 2 bases; unmatched junction bases: 4. This CDR3 is CASSYQAGVTDTQYF. For the CDR3, the DNA is TGTGCCAGCAGTTATCAAGCGGGAGTCACAGATACGCAGTATTTT.

This chain links TRBV29-1 with TRBJ2-1, with TRBD2 identical over 10 bases. Per the germline V gene, CDR1 is SQVTM and CDR2 is ANQGSEA. This CDR3 has 13 amino acids. CDR3 residues: CGIRTSGYNEQFF. As DNA, the CDR3 is TGCGGGATCAGGACTAGCGGATACAATGAGCAGTTCTTC.

Here the CDR3 DNA reads TGTGCCAGCAGTTTGTTCCGGGACAGGGGGCTTTCTAACTATGGCTACACCTTC. Translated: CASSLFRDRGLSNYGYTF. V is TRBV28 and J is TRBJ1-2, with 12 bases fitting TRBD1. V gave up 3 bases and J gave up 0 bases; unmatched junction bases: 8. The germline V gene encodes CDR1 MDHEN and CDR2 SYDVKM. The CDR3 length is 18 residues.

V usage is TRBV6-5 and J usage is TRBJ2-3, with 8 bases matching TRBD2. Germline V gives CDR1 MNHEY, CDR2 SVGAGI. This CDR3 comprises 16 residues. The trim removed 0 bases at V and 6 bases at J, leaving 8 bases unmatched. The CDR3, as DNA: TGTGCCAGCAGTTACTCGATCCCGGGAGGGGGGGATACGCAGTATTTT. The encoded protein is CASSYSIPGGGDTQYF.

This clone was detected only once. The chain employs TRBV7-9 and TRBJ1-3; TRBD1 matches 8 bases. This CDR3 has 17 amino acids. The trim removed 5 bases at V and 0 bases at J, leaving 9 bases unmatched. Per the germline V gene, CDR1 is SEHNR and CDR2 is FQNEAQ (reference sequence). The CDR3 DNA reads as TGTGCCAGCAGCCGACTCCGGGACAGGTCCTCTGGAAACACCATATATTTT. Translating gives CASSRLRDRSSGNTIYF.

This clone was found a few times. The chain has TRBV29-1 and TRBJ1-1, with D uncertain. Per germline, CDR1 SQVTM and CDR2 ANQGSEA. CDR3 size: 12 residues. Trimming removed 7 bases from V and 6 bases from J, with 15 bases in between. For the CDR3, the DNA is TGCAGCGCCGGAACCGGCAATCCTGAAGCTTTCTTT. Translating gives CSAGTGNPEAFF.

The gene calls are TRBV28 and TRBJ1-2, with D unresolved. Germline loops: CDR1 MDHEN, CDR2 SYDVKM. CDR3 length: 15 amino acids. Trimming took off 4 bases at V and 0 bases at J, with 12 bases between the two ends. The CDR3 sequence: CASSSGYYSNYGYTF. CDR3 in DNA: TGTGCCAGCAGTTCGGGGTACTACTCTAACTATGGCTACACCTTC.

In DNA form, the CDR3 reads TGTGCCAGCAGCTTTGGACAGGGGATCTCTGGGGCCAACGTCCTGACTTTC. Amino acid sequence: CASSFGQGISGANVLTF. The chain uses TRBV7-9 and TRBJ2-6; 9 bases map to TRBD1. CDR1 and CDR2 from the germline V gene are SEHNR and FQNEAQ (reference sequence). The CDR3 covers 17 residues. Germline trimming cut 3 bases from V and 0 bases from J; bases unmatched to any gene: 3.

V gene TRBV4-2 combines with J gene TRBJ2-5; 13 bases are shared with TRBD2. The CDR3 runs to 17 residues. V gave up 2 bases and J gave up 5 bases; unmatched junction bases: 8. Germline lookup yields CDR1 LGHNA and CDR2 YNFKEQ. The CDR3 sequence: CASSQPGLAGRVETQYF. The CDR3 coding sequence is TGTGCCAGCAGCCAACCGGGACTAGCGGGACGGGTGGAGACCCAGTACTTC.

This sequence joins TRBV5-5 and TRBJ1-1; 7 bases map to TRBD1. Losses at the gene ends were 2 bases for V and 9 bases for J; bases not matched to a gene: 7. This CDR3 region has 13 residues. Germline V gene sequence: CDR1 SGHKS, CDR2 YYEKEE (reference sequence). For the CDR3, the DNA is TGTGCCAGCAGCTTTGGGGGGACAGATAAAGCTTTCTTT. Encoded protein: CASSFGGTDKAFF.

The chain joins TRBV29-1 to TRBJ1-2, with 8 bases matching TRBD1. The CDR3 is 13 residues long. The V gene's germline CDR1 is SQVTM and CDR2 ANQGSEA. J lost 3 bases, V lost 6 bases, and 6 bases had no gene match. In DNA form, the CDR3 reads TGCAGCGTGAAACAGGGGGGAGACTATGGCTACACCTTC. This encodes CSVKQGGDYGYTF.

This clone was seen just once. V is TRBV7-3 and J is TRBJ2-1; TRBD2 matches 15 bases. The CDR3 extends over 15 amino acids. V dropped 5 bases and J dropped 11; count of bases not matched to a gene: 7. CDR1 SGHTA and CDR2 FQGTGA come from the germline V gene. Written as DNA, the CDR3 is TGTGCCAGCAGCCCCGGACTAGCGGGAGGGCCCCAGCAGTTCTTC. It translates to CASSPGLAGGPQQFF.

The CDR3 reads CAGDLVAGETQYF. The CDR3 coding sequence is TGTGCCGGGGATCTAGTCGCGGGAGAGACCCAGTACTTC. The chain has TRBV30 and TRBJ2-5; D might be TRBD2 (5 bases). V was clipped by 8 bases and J by 4 bases, with 17 bases between them. Per the germline V gene, CDR1 is GTSNPN and CDR2 is SVGIG (reference sequence). CDR3 length: 13 residues.

In nucleotides, the CDR3 is TGTGCCAGTGGGGGGGTGGGTCAGCCCCAGCATTTT. The encoded protein is CASGGVGQPQHF. The rearrangement uses TRBV19 and TRBJ1-5, with a possible D match to TRBD1 (5 bases). The CDR3 loop spans 12 amino acids. The germline V gene encodes CDR1 LNHDA and CDR2 SQIVND (reference sequence). The V gene lost 8 bases and the J gene lost 6 bases, with 11 bases spanning the gap.

In its sample, this clone was seen once. This chain uses TRBV19 with TRBJ2-7, with 9 bases aligning to TRBD2. In germline, CDR1 is LNHDA, CDR2 SQIVND (reference sequence). The CDR3 has 15 residues. With V trimmed by 7 bases and J by 5 bases, 12 bases remained unmatched. The DNA for the CDR3 is TGTGCCAGTACCCCCATAGCGGGAGCAATCCACGAGCAGTACTTC. Its translation is CASTPIAGAIHEQYF.